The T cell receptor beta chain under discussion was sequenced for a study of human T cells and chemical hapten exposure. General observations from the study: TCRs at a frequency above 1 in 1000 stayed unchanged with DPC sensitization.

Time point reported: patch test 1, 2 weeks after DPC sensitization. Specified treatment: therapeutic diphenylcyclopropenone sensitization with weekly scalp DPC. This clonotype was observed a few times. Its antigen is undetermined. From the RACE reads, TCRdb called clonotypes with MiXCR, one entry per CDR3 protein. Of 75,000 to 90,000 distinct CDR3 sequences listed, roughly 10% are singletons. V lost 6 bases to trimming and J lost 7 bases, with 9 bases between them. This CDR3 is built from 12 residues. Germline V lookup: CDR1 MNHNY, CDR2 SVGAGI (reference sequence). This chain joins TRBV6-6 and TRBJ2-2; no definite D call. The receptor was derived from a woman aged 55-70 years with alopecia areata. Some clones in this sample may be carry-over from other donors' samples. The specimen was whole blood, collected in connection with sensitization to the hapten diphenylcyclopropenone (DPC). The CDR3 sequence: CASSPRFGELFF. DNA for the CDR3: TGTGCCAGCAGCCCCAGGTTCGGGGAGCTGTTTTTT.